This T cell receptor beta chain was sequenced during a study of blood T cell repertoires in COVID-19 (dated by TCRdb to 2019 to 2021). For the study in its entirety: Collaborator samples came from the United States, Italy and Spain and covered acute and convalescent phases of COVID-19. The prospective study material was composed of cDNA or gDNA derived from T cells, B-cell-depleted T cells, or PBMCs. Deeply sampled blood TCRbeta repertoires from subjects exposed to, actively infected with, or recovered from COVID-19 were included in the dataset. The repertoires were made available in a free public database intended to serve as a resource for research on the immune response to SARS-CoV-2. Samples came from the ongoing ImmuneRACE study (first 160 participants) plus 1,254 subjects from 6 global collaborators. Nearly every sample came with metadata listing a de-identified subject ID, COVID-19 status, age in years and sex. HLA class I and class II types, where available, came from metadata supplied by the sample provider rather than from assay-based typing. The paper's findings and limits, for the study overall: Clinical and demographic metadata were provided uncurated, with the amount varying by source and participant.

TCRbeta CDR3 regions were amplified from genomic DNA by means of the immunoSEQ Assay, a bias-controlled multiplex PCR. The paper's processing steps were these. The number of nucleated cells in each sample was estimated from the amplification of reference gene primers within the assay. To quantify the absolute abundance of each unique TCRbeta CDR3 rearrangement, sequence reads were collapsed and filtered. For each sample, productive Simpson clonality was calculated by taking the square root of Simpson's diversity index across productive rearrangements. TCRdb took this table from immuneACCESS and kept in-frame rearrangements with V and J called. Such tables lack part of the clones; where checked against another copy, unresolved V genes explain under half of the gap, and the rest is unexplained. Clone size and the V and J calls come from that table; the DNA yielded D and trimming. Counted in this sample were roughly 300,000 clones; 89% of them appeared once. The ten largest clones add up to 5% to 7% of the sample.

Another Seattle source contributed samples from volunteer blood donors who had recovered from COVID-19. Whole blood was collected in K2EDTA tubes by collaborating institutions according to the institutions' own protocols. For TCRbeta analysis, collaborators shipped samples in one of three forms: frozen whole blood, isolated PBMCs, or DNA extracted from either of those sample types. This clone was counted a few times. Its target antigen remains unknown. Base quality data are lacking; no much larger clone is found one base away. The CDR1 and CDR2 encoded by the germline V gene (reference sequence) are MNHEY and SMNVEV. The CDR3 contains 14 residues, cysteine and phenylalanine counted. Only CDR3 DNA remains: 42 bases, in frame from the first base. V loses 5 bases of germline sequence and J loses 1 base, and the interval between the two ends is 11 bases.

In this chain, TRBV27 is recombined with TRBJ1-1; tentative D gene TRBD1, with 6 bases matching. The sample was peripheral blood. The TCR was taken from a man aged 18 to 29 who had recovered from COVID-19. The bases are TGTGCCAGCAGTCCGGGGACACCGAACACTGAAGCTTTCTTT. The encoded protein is CASSPGTPNTEAFF.